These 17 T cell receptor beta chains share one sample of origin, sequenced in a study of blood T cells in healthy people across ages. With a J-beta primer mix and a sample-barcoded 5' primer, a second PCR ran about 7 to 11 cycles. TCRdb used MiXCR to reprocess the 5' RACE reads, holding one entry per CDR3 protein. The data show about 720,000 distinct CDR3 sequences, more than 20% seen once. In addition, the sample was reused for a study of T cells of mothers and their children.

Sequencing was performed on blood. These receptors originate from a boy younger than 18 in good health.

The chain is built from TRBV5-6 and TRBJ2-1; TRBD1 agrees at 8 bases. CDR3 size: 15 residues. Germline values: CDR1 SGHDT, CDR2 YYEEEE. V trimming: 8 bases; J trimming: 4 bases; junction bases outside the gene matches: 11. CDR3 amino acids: CASRFVRTGYNEQFF. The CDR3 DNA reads TGTGCCAGTCGCTTCGTGAGGACAGGGTACAATGAGCAGTTCTTC.

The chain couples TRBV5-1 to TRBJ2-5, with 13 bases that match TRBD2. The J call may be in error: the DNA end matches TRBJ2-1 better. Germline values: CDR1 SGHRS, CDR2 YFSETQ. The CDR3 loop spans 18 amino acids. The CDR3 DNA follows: TGCGCCAGCAGCTTCGGACTAGCGGGGGCCCTCTCCTACAATGAGCAGTTCTTC. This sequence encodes CASSFGLAGALSYNEQFF.

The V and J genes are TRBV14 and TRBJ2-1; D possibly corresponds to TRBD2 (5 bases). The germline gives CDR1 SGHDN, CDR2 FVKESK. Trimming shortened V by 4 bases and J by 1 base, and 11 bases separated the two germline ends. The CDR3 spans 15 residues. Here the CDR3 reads CASSLYGVSYNEQFF. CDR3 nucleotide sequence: TGTGCCAGCAGCCTATACGGGGTTTCCTACAATGAGCAGTTCTTC. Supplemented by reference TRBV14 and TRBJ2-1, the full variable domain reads EAGVTQFPSHSVIEKGQTVTLRCDPISGHDNLYWYRRVMGKEIKFLLHFVKESKQDESGMPNNRFLAERTGGTYSTLKVQPAELEDSGVYFCASSLYGVSYNEQFFGPGTRLTVL.

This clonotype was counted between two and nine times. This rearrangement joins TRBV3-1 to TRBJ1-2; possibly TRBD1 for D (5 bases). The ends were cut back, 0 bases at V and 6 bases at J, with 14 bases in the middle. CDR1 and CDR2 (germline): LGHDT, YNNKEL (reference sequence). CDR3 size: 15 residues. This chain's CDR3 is CASSQDLGRGDGYTF. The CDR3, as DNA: TGTGCCAGCAGCCAAGATCTCGGCAGAGGGGATGGCTACACCTTC.

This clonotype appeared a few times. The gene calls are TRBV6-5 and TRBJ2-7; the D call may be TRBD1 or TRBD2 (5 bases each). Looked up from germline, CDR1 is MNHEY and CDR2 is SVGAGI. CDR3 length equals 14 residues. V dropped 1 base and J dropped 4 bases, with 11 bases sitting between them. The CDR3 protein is CASSYFPGAYEQYF. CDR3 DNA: TGTGCCAGCAGTTACTTCCCCGGGGCGTACGAGCAGTACTTC.

CDR3 sequence: CASSTITGGNSYEQYF. The CDR3 coding sequence is TGTGCCAGCAGCACCATAACAGGGGGCAACTCCTACGAGCAGTACTTC. The rearrangement links TRBV11-1 to TRBJ2-7; TRBD1 agrees at 9 bases. The CDR3 consists of 16 residues. J lost 0 bases, V lost 5 bases, and 8 bases had no gene match. CDR1 is SGHAT and CDR2 is FQDESV in the germline V gene (reference sequence).

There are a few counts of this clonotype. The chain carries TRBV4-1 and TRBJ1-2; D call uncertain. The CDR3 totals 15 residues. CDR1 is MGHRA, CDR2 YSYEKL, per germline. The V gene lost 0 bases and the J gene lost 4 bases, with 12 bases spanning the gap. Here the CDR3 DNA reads TGCGCCAGCAGCCAAGATATGAGAGCCTTCTATGGCTACACCTTC. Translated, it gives CASSQDMRAFYGYTF.

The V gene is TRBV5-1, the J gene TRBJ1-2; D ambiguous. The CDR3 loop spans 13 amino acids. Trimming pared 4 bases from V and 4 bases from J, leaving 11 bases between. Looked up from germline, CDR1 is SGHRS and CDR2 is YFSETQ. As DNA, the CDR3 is TGCGCCAGCAGCCCGGGAGGCACCTATGGCTACACCTTC. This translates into CASSPGGTYGYTF.

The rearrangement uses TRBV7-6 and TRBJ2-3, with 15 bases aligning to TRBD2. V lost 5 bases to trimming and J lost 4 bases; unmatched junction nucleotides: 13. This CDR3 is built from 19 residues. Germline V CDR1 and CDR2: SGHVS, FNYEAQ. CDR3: CASSHNPRTSGGGADTQYF. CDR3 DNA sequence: TGTGCCAGCAGCCATAACCCACGGACTAGCGGGGGGGGAGCAGATACGCAGTATTTT.

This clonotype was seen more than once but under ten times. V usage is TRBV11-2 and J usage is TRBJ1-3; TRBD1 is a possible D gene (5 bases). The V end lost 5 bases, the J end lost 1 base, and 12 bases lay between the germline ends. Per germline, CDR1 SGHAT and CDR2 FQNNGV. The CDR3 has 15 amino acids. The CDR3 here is CASSPGTLSGNTIYF. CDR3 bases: TGTGCCAGCAGCCCAGGGACTTTGTCTGGAAACACCATATATTTT.

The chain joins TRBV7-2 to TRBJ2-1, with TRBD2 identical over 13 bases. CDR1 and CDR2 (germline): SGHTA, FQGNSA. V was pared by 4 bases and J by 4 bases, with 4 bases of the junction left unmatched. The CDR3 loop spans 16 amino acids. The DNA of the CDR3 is TGTGCCAGCAGCTCTCCGGGACTAGCGGGATACAATGAGCAGTTCTTC. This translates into CASSSPGLAGYNEQFF.

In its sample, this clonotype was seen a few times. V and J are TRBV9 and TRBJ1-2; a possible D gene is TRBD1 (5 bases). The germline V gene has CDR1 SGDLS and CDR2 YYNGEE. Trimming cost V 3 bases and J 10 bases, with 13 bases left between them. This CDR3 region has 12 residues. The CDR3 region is CASSARDSLYTF. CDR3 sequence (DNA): TGTGCCAGCAGCGCCCGGGACTCCCTCTACACCTTC. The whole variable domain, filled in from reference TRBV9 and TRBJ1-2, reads DSGVTQTPKHLITATGQRVTLRCSPRSGDLSVYWYQQSLDQGLQFLIQYYNGEERAKGNILERFSAQQFPDLHSELNLSSLELGDSALYFCASSARDSLYTFGSGTRLTVV.

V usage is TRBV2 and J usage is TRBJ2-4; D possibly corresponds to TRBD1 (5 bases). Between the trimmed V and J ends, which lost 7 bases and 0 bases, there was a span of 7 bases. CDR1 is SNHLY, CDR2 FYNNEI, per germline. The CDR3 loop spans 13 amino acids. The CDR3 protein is CASTREAKNIQYF. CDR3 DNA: TGTGCCAGCACCAGGGAAGCCAAAAACATTCAGTACTTC.

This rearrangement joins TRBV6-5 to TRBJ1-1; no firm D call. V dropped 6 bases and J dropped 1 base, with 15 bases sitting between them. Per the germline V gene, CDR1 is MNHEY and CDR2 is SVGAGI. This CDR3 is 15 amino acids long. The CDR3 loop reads CASSRMGYTNTEAFF. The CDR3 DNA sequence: TGTGCCAGCAGCCGTATGGGGTATACGAACACTGAAGCTTTCTTT.

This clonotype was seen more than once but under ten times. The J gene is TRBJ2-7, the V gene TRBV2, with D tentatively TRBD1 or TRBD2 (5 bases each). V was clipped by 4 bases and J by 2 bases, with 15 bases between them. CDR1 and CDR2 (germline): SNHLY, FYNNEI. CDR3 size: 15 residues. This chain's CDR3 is CASSARGFDPYEQYF. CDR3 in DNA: TGTGCCAGCAGTGCCCGGGGCTTTGACCCCTACGAGCAGTACTTC.

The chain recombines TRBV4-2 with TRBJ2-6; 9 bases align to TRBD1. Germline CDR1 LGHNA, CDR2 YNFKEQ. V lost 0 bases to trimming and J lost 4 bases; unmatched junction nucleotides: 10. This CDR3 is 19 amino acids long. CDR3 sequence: CASSQDSRDRAGGANVLTF. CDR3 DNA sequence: TGTGCCAGCAGCCAAGACTCTCGGGACAGGGCTGGAGGGGCCAACGTCCTGACTTTC.

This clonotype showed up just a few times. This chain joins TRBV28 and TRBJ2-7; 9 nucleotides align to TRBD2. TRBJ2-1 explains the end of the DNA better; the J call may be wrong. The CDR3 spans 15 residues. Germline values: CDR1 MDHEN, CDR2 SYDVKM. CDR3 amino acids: CASSPNSGGYNEQFF. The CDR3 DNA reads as TGTGCCAGCAGTCCTAATAGCGGGGGCTACAATGAGCAGTTCTTC.